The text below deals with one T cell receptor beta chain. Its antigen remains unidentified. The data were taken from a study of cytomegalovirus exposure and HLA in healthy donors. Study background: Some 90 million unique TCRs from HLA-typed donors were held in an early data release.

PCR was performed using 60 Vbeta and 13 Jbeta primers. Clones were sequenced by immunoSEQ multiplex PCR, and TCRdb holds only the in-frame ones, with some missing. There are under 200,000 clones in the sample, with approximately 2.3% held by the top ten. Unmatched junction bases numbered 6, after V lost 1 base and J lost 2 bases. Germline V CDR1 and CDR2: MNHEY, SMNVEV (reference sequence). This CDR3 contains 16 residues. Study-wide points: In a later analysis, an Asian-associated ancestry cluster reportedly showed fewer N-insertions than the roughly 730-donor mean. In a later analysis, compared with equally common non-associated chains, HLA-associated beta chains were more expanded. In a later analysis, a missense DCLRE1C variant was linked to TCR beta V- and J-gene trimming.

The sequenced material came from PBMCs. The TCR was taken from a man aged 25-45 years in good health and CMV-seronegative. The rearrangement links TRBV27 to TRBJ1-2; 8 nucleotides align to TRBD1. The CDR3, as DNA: TGTGCCAGCAGTTTATTGGACAGGGTAGGGAACTATGGCTACACCTTC. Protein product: CASSLLDRVGNYGYTF.